The sequence of this T cell receptor beta chain was determined in a study of shared T cell receptors in the human thymus. Generated by immunoSEQ multiplex PCR, the TCRdb table keeps only in-frame clones and is missing some. This table has some 760,000 clones, around 85% appearing once. CDR1 SGHVS and CDR2 FNYEAQ come from the germline V gene. J lost 3 bases, V lost 5 bases, and 8 bases had no gene match. This CDR3 contains 17 residues. The same sample was also studied in work on human thymus T cells.

V and J are TRBV7-6 and TRBJ2-5; 14 nucleotides match TRBD2. The sample was thymocytes. The TCR sequence derives from a girl less than two years old with a congenital heart defect. The CDR3 sequence: CASSNSGLAGEEETQYF. Written as DNA, the CDR3 is TGTGCCAGCAGCAACTCGGGACTAGCGGGGGAGGAAGAGACCCAGTACTTC.